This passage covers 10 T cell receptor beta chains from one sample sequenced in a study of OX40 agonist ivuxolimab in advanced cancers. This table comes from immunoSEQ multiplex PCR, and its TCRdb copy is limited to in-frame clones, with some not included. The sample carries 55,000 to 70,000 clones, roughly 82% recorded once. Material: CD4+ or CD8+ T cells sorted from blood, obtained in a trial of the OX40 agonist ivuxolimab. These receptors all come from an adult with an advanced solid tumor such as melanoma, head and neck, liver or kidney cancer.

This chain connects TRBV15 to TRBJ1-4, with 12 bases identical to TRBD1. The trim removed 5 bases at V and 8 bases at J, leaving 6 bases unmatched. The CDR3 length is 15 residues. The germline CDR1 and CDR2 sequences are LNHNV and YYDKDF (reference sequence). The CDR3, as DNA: TGTGCCACCAGCGCGGGACAGGGGGCTGGAGAAAAACTGTTTTTT. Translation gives CATSAGQGAGEKLFF.

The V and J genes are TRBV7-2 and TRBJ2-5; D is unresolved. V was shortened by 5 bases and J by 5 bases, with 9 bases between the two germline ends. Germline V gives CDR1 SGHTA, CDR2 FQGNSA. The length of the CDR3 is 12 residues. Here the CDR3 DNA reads TGTGCCAGCAGCCCCTCCAGGGAGACCCAGTACTTC. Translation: CASSPSRETQYF.

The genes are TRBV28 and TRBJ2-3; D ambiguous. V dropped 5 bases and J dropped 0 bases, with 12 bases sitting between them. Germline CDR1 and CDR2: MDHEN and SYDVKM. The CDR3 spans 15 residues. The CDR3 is CASSPSDRSTDTQYF. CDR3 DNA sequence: TGTGCCAGCAGTCCTTCAGATCGTAGCACAGATACGCAGTATTTT.

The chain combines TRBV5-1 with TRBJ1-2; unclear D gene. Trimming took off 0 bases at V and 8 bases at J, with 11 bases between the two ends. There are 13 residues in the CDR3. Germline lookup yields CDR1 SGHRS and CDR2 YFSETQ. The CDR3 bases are TGCGCCAGCAGCTTGGCGCCCACGGAGGGCTACACCTTC. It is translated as CASSLAPTEGYTF.

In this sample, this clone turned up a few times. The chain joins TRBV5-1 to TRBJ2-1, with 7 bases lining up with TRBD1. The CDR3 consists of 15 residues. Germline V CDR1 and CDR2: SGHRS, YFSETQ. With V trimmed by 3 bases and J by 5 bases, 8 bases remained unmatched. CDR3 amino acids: CASSSIQGSDNEQFF. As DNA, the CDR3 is TGCGCCAGCAGCTCGATACAGGGGTCGGACAATGAGCAGTTCTTC.

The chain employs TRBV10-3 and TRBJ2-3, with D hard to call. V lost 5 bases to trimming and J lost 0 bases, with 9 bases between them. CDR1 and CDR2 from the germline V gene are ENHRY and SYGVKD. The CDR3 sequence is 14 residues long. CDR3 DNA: TGTGCCATCAGTCCGGACGTGAGCACAGATACGCAGTATTTT. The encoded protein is CAISPDVSTDTQYF.

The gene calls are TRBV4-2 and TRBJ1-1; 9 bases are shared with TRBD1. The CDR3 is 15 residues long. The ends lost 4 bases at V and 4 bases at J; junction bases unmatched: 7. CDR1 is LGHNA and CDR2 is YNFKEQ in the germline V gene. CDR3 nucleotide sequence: TGTGCCAGCAGCCGGGACAGGGACTGGGGCACTGAAGCTTTCTTT. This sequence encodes CASSRDRDWGTEAFF.

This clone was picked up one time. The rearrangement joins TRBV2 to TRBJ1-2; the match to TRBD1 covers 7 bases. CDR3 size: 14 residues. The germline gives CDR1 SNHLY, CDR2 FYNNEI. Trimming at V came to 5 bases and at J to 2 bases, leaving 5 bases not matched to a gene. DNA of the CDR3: TGTGCCAGCAGTTTAGGGACAGCAAACTATGGCTACACCTTC. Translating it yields CASSLGTANYGYTF.

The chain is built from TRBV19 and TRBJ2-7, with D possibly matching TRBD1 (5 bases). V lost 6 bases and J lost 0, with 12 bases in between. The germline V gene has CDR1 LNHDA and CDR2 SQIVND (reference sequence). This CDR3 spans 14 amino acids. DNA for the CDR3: TGTGCCAGTAGCCGGTCCAGGGACTCCTACGAGCAGTACTTC. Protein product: CASSRSRDSYEQYF.

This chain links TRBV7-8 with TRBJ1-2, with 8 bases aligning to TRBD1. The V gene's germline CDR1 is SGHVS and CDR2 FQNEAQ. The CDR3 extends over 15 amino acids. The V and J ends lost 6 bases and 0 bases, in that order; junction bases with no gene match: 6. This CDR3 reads CASSGQGWSNYGYTF. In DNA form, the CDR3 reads TGTGCCAGCAGTGGACAGGGTTGGTCTAACTATGGCTACACCTTC.